Listed here is a single TCR beta chain. This sample stems from a study of control samples from healthy donors and cancer patients. The CDR3 covers 13 residues. Here immunoSEQ multiplex PCR was the method, and the copy in TCRdb shows in-frame clones only, minus some. The table records just over 90,000 clones, about 88% of them present only once. The receptor comes from a woman between 50 and 59 years old in good health. This chain connects TRBV21-1 to TRBJ2-5; the table assigns TRBD1, which was not confirmed against the DNA. TRBV21-1 is flagged as a pseudogene. The specimen sequenced was blood. The CDR3 region has the DNA TGTGCCAGCAGCCCCCCGACAGAGGAGACCCAGTACTTC. This sequence encodes CASSPPTEETQYF.